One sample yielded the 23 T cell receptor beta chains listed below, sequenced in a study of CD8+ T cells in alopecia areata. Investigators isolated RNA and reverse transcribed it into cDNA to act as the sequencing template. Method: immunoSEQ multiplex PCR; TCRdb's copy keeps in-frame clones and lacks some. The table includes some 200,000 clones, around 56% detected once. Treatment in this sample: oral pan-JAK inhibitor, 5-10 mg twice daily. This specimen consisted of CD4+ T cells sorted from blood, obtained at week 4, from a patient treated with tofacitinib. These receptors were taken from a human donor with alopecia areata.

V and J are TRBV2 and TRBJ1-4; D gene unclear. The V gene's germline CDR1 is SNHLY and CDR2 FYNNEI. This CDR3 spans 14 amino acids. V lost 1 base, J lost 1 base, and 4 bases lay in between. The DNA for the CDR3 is TGTGCCAGCAGTGAAGTCCAAACTAATGAAAAACTGTTTTTT. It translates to CASSEVQTNEKLFF.

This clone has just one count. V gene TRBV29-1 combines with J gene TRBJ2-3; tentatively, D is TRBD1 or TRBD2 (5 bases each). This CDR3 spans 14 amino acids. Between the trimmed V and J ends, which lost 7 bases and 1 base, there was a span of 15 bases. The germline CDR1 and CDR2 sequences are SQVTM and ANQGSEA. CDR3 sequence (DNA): TGCAGCGCCTCAGCCGGGACGGGCACAGATACGCAGTATTTT. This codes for CSASAGTGTDTQYF.

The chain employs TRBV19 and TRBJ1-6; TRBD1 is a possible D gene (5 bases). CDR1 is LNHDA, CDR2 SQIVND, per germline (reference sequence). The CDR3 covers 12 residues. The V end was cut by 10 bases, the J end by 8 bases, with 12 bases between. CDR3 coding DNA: TGTGCCACCCGGAGGGACGATTCACCCCTCCACTTT. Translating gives CATRRDDSPLHF.

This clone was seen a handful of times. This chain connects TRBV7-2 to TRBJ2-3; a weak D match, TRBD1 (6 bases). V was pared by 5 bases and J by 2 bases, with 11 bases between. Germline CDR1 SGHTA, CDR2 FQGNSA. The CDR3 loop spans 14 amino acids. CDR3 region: CASSPWTATDTQYF. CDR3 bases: TGTGCCAGCAGCCCCTGGACAGCCACAGATACGCAGTATTTT.

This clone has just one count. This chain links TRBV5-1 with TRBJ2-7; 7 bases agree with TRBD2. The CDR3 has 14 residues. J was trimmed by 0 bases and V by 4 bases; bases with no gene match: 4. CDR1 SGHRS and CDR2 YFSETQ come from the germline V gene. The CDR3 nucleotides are TGCGCCAGCAGCCCCCTAGCGGACTCCTACGAGCAGTACTTC. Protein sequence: CASSPLADSYEQYF.

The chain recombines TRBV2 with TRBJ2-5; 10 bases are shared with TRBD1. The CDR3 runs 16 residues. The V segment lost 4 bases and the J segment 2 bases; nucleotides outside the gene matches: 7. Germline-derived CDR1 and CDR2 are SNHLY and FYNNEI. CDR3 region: CASSADRGLRQETQYF. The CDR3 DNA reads TGTGCCAGCAGTGCCGACAGGGGGCTAAGGCAAGAGACCCAGTACTTC.

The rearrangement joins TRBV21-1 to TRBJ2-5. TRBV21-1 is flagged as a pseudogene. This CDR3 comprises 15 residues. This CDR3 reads CASSNLEGRQETQYF. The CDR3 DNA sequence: TGTGCCAGCAGCAATCTTGAGGGGCGCCAAGAGACCCAGTACTTC.

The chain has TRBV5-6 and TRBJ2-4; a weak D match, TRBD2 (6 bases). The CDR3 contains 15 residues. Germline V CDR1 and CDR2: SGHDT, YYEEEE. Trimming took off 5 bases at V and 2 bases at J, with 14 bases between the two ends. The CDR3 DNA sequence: TGTGCCAGCAGGACGACTAGGGTTACCAAAAACATTCAGTACTTC. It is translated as CASRTTRVTKNIQYF. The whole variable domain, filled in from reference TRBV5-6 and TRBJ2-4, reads DAGVTQSPTHLIKTRGQQVTLRCSPKSGHDTVSWYQQALGQGPQFIFQYYEEEERQRGNFPDRFSGHQFPNYSSELNVNALLLGDSALYLCASRTTRVTKNIQYFGAGTRLSVL.

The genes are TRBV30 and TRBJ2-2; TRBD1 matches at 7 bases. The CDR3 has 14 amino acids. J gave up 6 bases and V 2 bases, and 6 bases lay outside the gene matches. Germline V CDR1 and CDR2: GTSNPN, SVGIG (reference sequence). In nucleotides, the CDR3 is TGTGCCTGGAGTATACGACAGGGATCCGGGGAGCTGTTTTTT. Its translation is CAWSIRQGSGELFF. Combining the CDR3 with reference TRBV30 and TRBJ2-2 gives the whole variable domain SQTIHQWPATLVQPVGSPLSLECTVEGTSNPNLYWYRQAAGRGLQLLFYSVGIGQISSEVPQNLSASRPQDRQFILSSKKLLLSDSGFYLCAWSIRQGSGELFFGEGSRLTVL.

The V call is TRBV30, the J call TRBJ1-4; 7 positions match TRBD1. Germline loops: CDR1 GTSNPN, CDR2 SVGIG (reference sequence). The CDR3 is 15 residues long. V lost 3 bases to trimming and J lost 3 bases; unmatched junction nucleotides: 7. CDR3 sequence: CAWREGQRPNEKLFF. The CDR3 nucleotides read TGTGCCTGGAGGGAGGGACAGCGCCCTAATGAAAAACTGTTTTTT.

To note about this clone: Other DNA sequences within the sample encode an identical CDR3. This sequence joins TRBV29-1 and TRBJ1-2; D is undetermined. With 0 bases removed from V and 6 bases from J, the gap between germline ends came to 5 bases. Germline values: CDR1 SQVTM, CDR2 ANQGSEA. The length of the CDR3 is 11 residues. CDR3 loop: CSVEEGDGYTF. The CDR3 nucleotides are TGCAGCGTTGAAGAGGGTGATGGCTACACCTTC. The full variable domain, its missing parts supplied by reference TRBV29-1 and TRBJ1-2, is SAVISQKPSRDICQRGTSLTIQCQVDSQVTMMFWYRQQPGQSLTLIATANQGSEATYESGFVIDKFPISRPNLTFSTLTVSNMSPEDSSIYLCSVEEGDGYTFGSGTRLTVV.

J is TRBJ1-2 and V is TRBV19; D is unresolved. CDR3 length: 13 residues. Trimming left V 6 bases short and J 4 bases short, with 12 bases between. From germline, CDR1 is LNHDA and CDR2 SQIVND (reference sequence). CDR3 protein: CASSQAVGYGYTF. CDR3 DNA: TGTGCCAGTAGCCAGGCGGTGGGCTATGGCTACACCTTC.

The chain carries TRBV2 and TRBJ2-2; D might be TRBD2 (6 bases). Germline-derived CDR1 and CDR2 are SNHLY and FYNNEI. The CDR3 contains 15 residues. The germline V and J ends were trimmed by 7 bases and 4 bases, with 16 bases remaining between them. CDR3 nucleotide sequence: TGTGCCAGCAAAACACTAGCAGCGGGCACCGGGGAGCTGTTTTTT. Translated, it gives CASKTLAAGTGELFF. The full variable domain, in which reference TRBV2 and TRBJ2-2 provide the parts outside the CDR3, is EPEVTQTPSHQVTQMGQEVILRCVPISNHLYFYWYRQILGQKVEFLVSFYNNEISEKSEIFDDQFSVERPDGSNFTLKIRSTKLEDSAMYFCASKTLAAGTGELFFGEGSRLTVL.

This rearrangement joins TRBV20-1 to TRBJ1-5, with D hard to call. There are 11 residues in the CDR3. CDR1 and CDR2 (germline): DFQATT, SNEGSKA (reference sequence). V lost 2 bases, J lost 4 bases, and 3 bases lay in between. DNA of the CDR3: TGCAGTGCTAGACAGAATCAGCCCCAGCATTTT. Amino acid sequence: CSARQNQPQHF.

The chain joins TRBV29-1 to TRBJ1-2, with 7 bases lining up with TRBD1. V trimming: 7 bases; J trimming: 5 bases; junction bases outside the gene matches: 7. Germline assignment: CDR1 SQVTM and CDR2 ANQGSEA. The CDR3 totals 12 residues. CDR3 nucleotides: TGCAGCGCTCAGGGGACAGCTTATGGCTACACCTTC. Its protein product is CSAQGTAYGYTF.

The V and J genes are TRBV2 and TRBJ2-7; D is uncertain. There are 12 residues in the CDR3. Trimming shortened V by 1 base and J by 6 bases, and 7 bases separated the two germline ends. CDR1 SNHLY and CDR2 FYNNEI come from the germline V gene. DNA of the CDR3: TGTGCCAGCAGTGAAGACCCCCCCGAGCAGTACTTC. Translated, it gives CASSEDPPEQYF.

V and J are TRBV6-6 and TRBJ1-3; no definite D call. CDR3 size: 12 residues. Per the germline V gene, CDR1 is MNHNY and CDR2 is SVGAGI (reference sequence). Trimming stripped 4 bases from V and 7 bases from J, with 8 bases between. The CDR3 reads CASSFIGNTIYF. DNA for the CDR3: TGTGCCAGCAGTTTTATTGGGAACACCATATATTTT.

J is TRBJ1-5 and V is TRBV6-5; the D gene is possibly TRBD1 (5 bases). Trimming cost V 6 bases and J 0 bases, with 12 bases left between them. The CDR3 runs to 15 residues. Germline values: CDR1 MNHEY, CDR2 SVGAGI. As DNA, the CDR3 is TGTGCCAGCAGCCGGGGCTCATATAGCAATCAGCCCCAGCATTTT. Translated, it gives CASSRGSYSNQPQHF.

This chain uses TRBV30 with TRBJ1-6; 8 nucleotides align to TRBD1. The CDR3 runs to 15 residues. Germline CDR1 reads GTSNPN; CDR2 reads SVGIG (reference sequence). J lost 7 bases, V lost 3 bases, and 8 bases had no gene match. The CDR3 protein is CAWSAQGTGNSPLHF. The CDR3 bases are TGTGCCTGGAGCGCTCAAGGGACAGGCAATTCACCCCTCCACTTT.

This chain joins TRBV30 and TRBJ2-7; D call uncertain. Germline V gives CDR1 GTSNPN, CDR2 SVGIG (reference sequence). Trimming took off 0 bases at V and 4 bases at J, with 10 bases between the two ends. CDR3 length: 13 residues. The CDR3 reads CAWSVILEYEQYF. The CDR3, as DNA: TGTGCCTGGAGTGTAATCCTCGAATACGAGCAGTACTTC.

The CDR3 DNA reads TGTGCCTGGAGCCACGGACAGGGGCGCTACACCTTC. Its protein is CAWSHGQGRYTF. The chain employs TRBV30 and TRBJ1-2; 9 bases map to TRBD1. After removal of 3 bases from V and 9 bases from J, the junction contained 5 bases not matched to a gene. CDR1 is GTSNPN and CDR2 is SVGIG in the germline V gene (reference sequence). This CDR3 spans 12 amino acids.

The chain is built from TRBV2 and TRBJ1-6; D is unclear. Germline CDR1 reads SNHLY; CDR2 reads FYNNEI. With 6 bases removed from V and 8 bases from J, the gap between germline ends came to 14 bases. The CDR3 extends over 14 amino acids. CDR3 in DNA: TGTGCCAGCAGGGGATGGAGTAGGGATTCACCCCTCCACTTT. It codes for CASRGWSRDSPLHF.

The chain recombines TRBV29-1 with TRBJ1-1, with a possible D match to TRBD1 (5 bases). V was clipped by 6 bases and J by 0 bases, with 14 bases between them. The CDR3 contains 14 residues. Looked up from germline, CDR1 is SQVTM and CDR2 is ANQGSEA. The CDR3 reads CSVKTTAMNTEAFF. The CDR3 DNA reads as TGCAGCGTCAAGACGACAGCGATGAACACTGAAGCTTTCTTT.